This T cell receptor beta chain was recorded in a study of shared clonotypes between healthy human individuals. General study findings and limits: In a few donors, approximately 5% of naive CD4 clonotypes appeared in common.

Regarding this clone: What it binds is unknown.

Produced via immunoSEQ multiplex PCR; TCRdb's table is partial and in-frame only. The sample consists of a few million clones, 85% to 95% of them appearing once. The CDR3 has 14 residues. V was clipped by 2 bases and J by 11 bases, with 16 bases between them. From germline, CDR1 is MNHEY and CDR2 SVGAGI. What was sequenced was naive CD4+ T cells from PBMCs. Specified subset: CD45RA+ positively selected. The chain employs TRBV6-5 and TRBJ2-1; maybe TRBD1 (5 bases). The source is a man between 18 and 35 years old in good health. Some clones in this sample may be carry-over from other donors' samples. The CDR3 nucleotides are TGTGCCAGCAGTTACGCGACCCAGGGAACCCAGCAGTTCTTC. Its translation: CASSYATQGTQQFF.